These 9 T cell receptor beta chains came from one sample sequenced in a study of blood T cell repertoires in COVID-19. Using immunoSEQ multiplex PCR, the repertoire was profiled, and TCRdb retains in-frame clones only, with some absent. The sample records just under 150,000 clones, about 83% being singletons. Sequencing input: peripheral blood. These receptors all come from a woman in her 50s with active or convalescent COVID-19.

The chain joins TRBV4-2 to TRBJ2-7; TRBD1 agrees at 8 bases. This CDR3 region has 16 residues. From germline, CDR1 is LGHNA and CDR2 YNFKEQ. The V and J ends lost 0 bases and 3 bases, in that order; junction bases with no gene match: 7. This CDR3 reads CASSQDLTGGFYEQYF. In DNA, the CDR3 is TGTGCCAGCAGCCAAGATCTAACAGGGGGGTTCTACGAGCAGTACTTC.

Here the CDR3 reads CASSLAGEYGYTF. Here the CDR3 DNA reads TGTGCCAGCAGCTTAGCCGGGGAATATGGCTACACCTTC. The genes are TRBV5-6 and TRBJ1-2; D is uncertain. With 2 bases removed from V and 5 bases from J, the gap between germline ends came to 10 bases. The CDR3 is made up of 13 amino acids. Germline values: CDR1 SGHDT, CDR2 YYEEEE.

The chain couples TRBV18 to TRBJ1-3; D unclear. CDR3 length equals 17 residues. Trimming shortened V by 3 bases and J by 0 bases, and 15 bases separated the two germline ends. Germline V gene lookup returns CDR1 KGHSH and CDR2 LQKENI. Here the CDR3 DNA reads TGTGCCAGCTCACCCCAGGTCATCAGTTTCTCTGGAAACACCATATATTTT. The encoded protein is CASSPQVISFSGNTIYF.

The chain combines TRBV5-4 with TRBJ1-3; D might be TRBD1 (6 bases). Trimming left V 0 bases short and J 9 bases short, with 10 bases between. The CDR3 consists of 13 residues. Per the germline V gene, CDR1 is SGHNT and CDR2 is YYREEE (reference sequence). Written as DNA, the CDR3 is TGTGCCAGCAGCTTGGACAGGGACGGCACCATATATTTT. This encodes CASSLDRDGTIYF.

The chain has TRBV10-3 and TRBJ1-2, with 7 bases matching TRBD1. CDR3 length: 13 amino acids. V lost 6 bases to trimming and J lost 6 bases; unmatched junction nucleotides: 7. The germline V gene has CDR1 ENHRY and CDR2 SYGVKD. This CDR3 reads CAISAGQDDGYTF. The CDR3 nucleotides are TGTGCCATCAGCGCCGGACAGGACGATGGCTACACCTTC.

The chain carries TRBV5-6 and TRBJ1-6, with D possibly matching TRBD1 (5 bases). Germline assignment: CDR1 SGHDT and CDR2 YYEEEE. The CDR3 is 15 residues long. Trimming pared 0 bases from V and 5 bases from J, leaving 9 bases between. CDR3 sequence (DNA): TGTGCCAGCAGCTTGGATGTGGGGCATAATTCACCCCTCCACTTT. This encodes CASSLDVGHNSPLHF.

This sequence joins TRBV7-2 and TRBJ1-6, with 8 nucleotides matching TRBD1. Germline values: CDR1 SGHTA, CDR2 FQGNSA. This CDR3 is built from 17 residues. The ends lost 5 bases at V and 0 bases at J; junction bases unmatched: 6. CDR3 amino acids: CASSVDRESSYNSPLHF. As DNA, the CDR3 is TGTGCCAGCAGCGTGGACAGGGAGAGCTCCTATAATTCACCCCTCCACTTT. Drawing the rest from reference TRBV7-2 and TRBJ1-6, the complete variable domain is GAGVSQSPSNKVTEKGKDVELRCDPISGHTALYWYRQSLGQGLEFLIYFQGNSAPDKSGLPSDRFSAERTGGSVSTLTIQRTQQEDSAVYLCASSVDRESSYNSPLHFGNGTRLTVT.

The chain uses TRBV5-1 and TRBJ1-2, with a possible D match to TRBD1 (6 bases). CDR3 size: 14 residues. The germline gives CDR1 SGHRS, CDR2 YFSETQ. V gave up 2 bases and J gave up 6 bases, with 14 bases separating them. This chain's CDR3 is CASSFTGTPDGYTF. The DNA for the CDR3 is TGCGCCAGCAGCTTCACCGGGACACCGGATGGCTACACCTTC.

This sequence joins TRBV27 and TRBJ1-2; TRBD1 matches 9 bases. This CDR3 is built from 17 residues. The V segment lost 5 bases and the J segment 5 bases; nucleotides outside the gene matches: 15. In germline, CDR1 is MNHEY, CDR2 SMNVEV (reference sequence). For the CDR3, the DNA is TGTGCCAGCAGTACACAATCGTTACCCGGACAGGGGTATGGCTACACCTTC. Translated: CASSTQSLPGQGYGYTF.